The 6 T cell receptor beta chains listed next were all sequenced from one sample in a study of shared clonotypes between healthy human individuals. The assay was immunoSEQ multiplex PCR, and TCRdb's table has in-frame clones only and misses some. There are 2 million to 2.5 million clones in the sample; 90% to 96% occur only once, and 0.13% lies in the top ten. The specimen was naive CD4+ T cells sorted from blood. Stated subset: CD45RA+ positively selected. Source of these receptors: a man aged 18 to 30 in good health.

The chain recombines TRBV2 with TRBJ1-1; unclear D gene. CDR3 length equals 15 residues. Trimming removed 2 bases at V and 0 bases at J, with 10 bases between. From germline, CDR1 is SNHLY and CDR2 FYNNEI. The CDR3 coding sequence is TGTGCCAGCAGTGAAACAACTCGTATGAACACTGAAGCTTTCTTT. Protein sequence: CASSETTRMNTEAFF. Looking up the rest from reference TRBV2 and TRBJ1-1 gives the full variable domain: EPEVTQTPSHQVTQMGQEVILRCVPISNHLYFYWYRQILGQKVEFLVSFYNNEISEKSEIFDDQFSVERPDGSNFTLKIRSTKLEDSAMYFCASSETTRMNTEAFFGQGTRLTVV.

V usage is TRBV19 and J usage is TRBJ1-4, with D possibly being TRBD1 (6 bases). The CDR3 runs 14 residues. The V end lost 4 bases, the J end lost 7 bases, and 13 bases lay between the germline ends. Per the germline V gene, CDR1 is LNHDA and CDR2 is SQIVND (reference sequence). The CDR3: CASSTGGLAEKLFF. The CDR3 DNA is TGTGCCAGTAGTACCGGGGGCTTGGCTGAAAAACTGTTTTTT.

The chain couples TRBV19 to TRBJ2-7, with 13 bases aligning to TRBD2. The V gene end was trimmed by 4 bases and the J gene end by 0 bases; junction bases not matched to a gene: 6. Looked up from germline, CDR1 is LNHDA and CDR2 is SQIVND (reference sequence). The CDR3 is made up of 17 amino acids. The CDR3 loop reads CASSRTSGGVSSYEQYF. In nucleotides, the CDR3 is TGTGCCAGTAGTAGGACTAGCGGGGGCGTAAGCTCCTACGAGCAGTACTTC. The whole variable domain, remainder taken from reference TRBV19 and TRBJ2-7, is DGGITQSPKYLFRKEGQNVTLSCEQNLNHDAMYWYRQDPGQGLRLIYYSQIVNDFQKGDIAEGYSVSREKKESFPLTVTSAQKNPTAFYLCASSRTSGGVSSYEQYFGPGTRLTVT.

A note on this clone: Other DNA sequences in this specimen translate into the identical CDR3. The chain links TRBV6-1 to TRBJ1-2; 8 bases are shared with TRBD1. The CDR3 has 14 residues. Germline V CDR1 and CDR2: MNHNS, SASEGT. V shed 3 bases and J 4 bases; nucleotides not matched to a gene: 4. CDR3 nucleotides: TGTGCCAGCAGTGATCAGGGGGCTAGCTATGGCTACACCTTC. Residues: CASSDQGASYGYTF.

This chain joins TRBV4-1 and TRBJ1-5; 8 bases are shared with TRBD1. Germline V gene sequence: CDR1 MGHRA, CDR2 YSYEKL. Trimming cost V 3 bases and J 3 bases; bases outside gene matches: 4. The CDR3 extends over 15 amino acids. The CDR3 nucleotides read TGCGCCAGCAGCCAGATGGACAGGGACAATCAGCCCCAGCATTTT. This codes for CASSQMDRDNQPQHF.

The chain links TRBV27 to TRBJ2-2; TRBD2 is a possible D gene (6 bases). Trimming took off 4 bases at V and 4 bases at J, with 10 bases between the two ends. The CDR3 length is 14 residues. CDR1 and CDR2 (germline): MNHEY, SMNVEV (reference sequence). CDR3 DNA: TGTGCCAGCAGTTCAGGACTATTCACCGGGGAGCTGTTTTTT. This encodes CASSSGLFTGELFF.